These 25 T cell receptor beta chains were sequenced from one sample in a study of tumor-infiltrating lymphocytes in primary liver carcinoma. Both RNA and DNA were isolated together from around 20-30 mg of bulk tissue that had not been sorted. A constant-region primer served to make TCR beta cDNA from about 500 ng total RNA. A slightly modified ARM-PCR protocol with three nested multiplex PCR rounds produced these TCR beta libraries. The first two PCR rounds used TRBV1-TRBV30 primers with a Cbeta primer, 9 to 11 cycles each. TCRdb itself ran the multiplex PCR reads through MiXCR, one entry per CDR3 protein. This sample has some 190,000 distinct CDR3 sequences, with approximately 80% found just once. The source material was tumor tissue from primary liver carcinoma. These TCRs come from a middle-aged man with primary liver carcinoma and hepatitis B virus infection.

Regarding this clonotype: A much larger clonotype is one base distant, so this may be a read error. This sequence joins TRBV5-6 and TRBJ2-3; TRBD2 aligns across 11 bases. From germline, CDR1 is SGHDT and CDR2 YYEEEE. The CDR3 runs to 18 residues. V shed 4 bases, J shed 2 bases, and the junction held 12 bases outside the gene matches. The CDR3 sequence: CASSRGTSGIIHTDTQYF. The CDR3 nucleotides are TGTGCCAGCAGCCGCGGGACTAGCGGCATTATTCACACAGATACGCAGTATTTT.

The V and J genes are TRBV6-5 and TRBJ2-7; TRBD1 matches 9 bases. Germline V lookup: CDR1 MNHEY, CDR2 SVGAGI. The CDR3 is 15 amino acids. Trimming removed 6 bases from V and 1 base from J; junction bases left unmatched: 7. The CDR3 region has the DNA TGTGCCAGCAGGCATACAGGGGGCGCTTCCTACGAGCAGTACTTC. It encodes CASRHTGGASYEQYF.

The chain joins TRBV4-1 to TRBJ2-2; D gene uncertain. Trimming took off 3 bases at V and 6 bases at J, with 8 bases between the two ends. Germline CDR1 and CDR2: MGHRA and YSYEKL. This CDR3 has 13 residues. CDR3 protein: CASSHSVAGELFF. CDR3 nucleotides: TGCGCCAGCAGCCATTCCGTAGCCGGGGAGCTGTTTTTT.

This clonotype was found once. A much larger clone is a single base away; this may be a read error. CDR3 sequence reads: CASSSPGYDEQFF. The DNA of the CDR3 is TGCGCCAGCAGCTCCCCCGGTTACGATGAGCAGTTCTTC. The rearrangement links TRBV5-1 to TRBJ2-1; D is unresolved. Germline V CDR1 and CDR2: SGHRS, YFSETQ. V was clipped by 3 bases and J by 8 bases, with 12 bases between them. CDR3 length equals 13 residues.

This clonotype occurred a few times. This may come from a read error, since a much larger clone is one base off. The rearrangement uses TRBV12-5 and TRBJ2-5, with TRBD1 matching over 10 bases. The CDR3 sequence is 15 residues long. Germline V gene data show CDR1 as LGHNT and CDR2 as FRNRAP. Losses at the gene ends were 8 bases for V and 1 base for J; bases not matched to a gene: 7. CDR3 nucleotides: TGTGCTAGTAGTTCCGACAGGGGGCTCCAAGAGACCCAGTACTTC. Its translation is CASSSDRGLQETQYF.

The chain joins TRBV11-3 to TRBJ2-1; a possible D gene is TRBD1 (5 bases). CDR3 length: 14 amino acids. The V gene's germline CDR1 is SGHNT and CDR2 YENEEA. Trimming left V 3 bases short and J 8 bases short, with 14 bases between. CDR3 sequence (DNA): TGTGCCAGCAGCTTGGGATCCATAGGGGATGAGCAGTTCTTC. Encoded protein: CASSLGSIGDEQFF.

A remark on this clonotype: One end of the junction fails to match germline, which may point to a read error. This chain joins TRBV4-3 and TRBJ2-5, with D possibly matching TRBD2 (6 bases). CDR3 length: 16 residues. Per the germline V gene, CDR1 is LGHNA and CDR2 is YSLEER. The CDR3 region is CASNQGEGRELETQYF. CDR3 sequence (DNA): TGCGCCAGCAACCAAGGCGAGGGGCGGGAACTAGAGACCCAGTATTTC.

Concerning this clonotype itself: A read error is likely, as this CDR3 ends without the conserved phenylalanine or tryptophan. It is unclear where the CDR3 begins or ends on the DNA, so no DNA is shown, and the CDR3 is as TCRdb lists it. V and J are TRBV6-5 and TRBJ2-1; the DNA was not used to check the table's D call, TRBD2. CDR1 MNHEY and CDR2 SVGAGI come from the germline V gene. The CDR3 totals 18 residues, both ends included. CDR3 amino acids: CASSYSKAAGPSYNEQFL.

As for this clonotype: Its ends do not fully match the called genes, so a read error is possible. The rearrangement uses TRBV6-2 or TRBV6-3 and TRBJ2-7, with unresolved D. Germline V gene lookup returns CDR1 MNHEY and CDR2 SVGEGT. This CDR3 contains 16 residues. DNA for the CDR3: TGTGTCAGCAGTAGTGGGCGGAGCCGCAGCTCCTACGATCAGTACTTT. Translated, it gives CVSSSGRSRSSYDQYF.

The genes are TRBV11-3 and TRBJ1-5; D is unresolved. CDR3 size: 15 residues. Deletions cut 0 bases from V and 10 bases from J, with 16 bases between. The germline V gene encodes CDR1 SGHNT and CDR2 YENEEA. CDR3 sequence (DNA): TGTGCCAGCAGCTTAGACCTGGAGGTGACTCAACCCCAGCATTTT. It encodes CASSLDLEVTQPQHF.

On this clonotype: Relative to the germline gene, one junction end is altered; a read error may explain this. V is TRBV11-3 and J is TRBJ2-7; D tentatively fits TRBD1 or TRBD2 (5 bases each). The germline V gene has CDR1 SGHNT and CDR2 YENEEA. The length of the CDR3 is 14 residues. The CDR3 DNA is TGTGCCACTCGACAGAGGGTGACTTCCAACGAACAGTACTTC. Amino acids: CATRQRVTSNEQYF.

This clonotype is categorized as medium-sized. V is TRBV5-4 and J is TRBJ2-5; TRBD2 matches 8 bases. This CDR3 contains 13 residues. Per the germline V gene, CDR1 is SGHNT and CDR2 is YYREEE (reference sequence). J was trimmed by 4 bases and V by 4 bases; bases with no gene match: 3. DNA for the CDR3: TGTGCCAGCAGCCCGACTAGCGTAGAGACCCAGTACTTC. Protein product: CASSPTSVETQYF.

This clonotype was picked up a small number of times. The junction and the germline gene differ at one end; a read error may be behind it. The chain is built from TRBV29-1 and TRBJ1-1, with 7 bases identical to TRBD1. The CDR3 consists of 14 residues. The germline V gene encodes CDR1 SQVTM and CDR2 ANQGSEA. The CDR3: CSVAKQGSNTEAFF. In DNA form, the CDR3 reads TGCAGCGTTGCAAAACAGGGGTCTAACACTGAAGCCTTCTTT.

Worth noting for this clonotype: A read error may account for a junction end that differs from germline. The chain recombines TRBV5-6 with TRBJ2-1; D might be TRBD2 (5 bases). Germline V gene sequence: CDR1 SGHDT, CDR2 YYEEEE. The CDR3 loop spans 15 amino acids. CDR3 protein: CVSLRERQSYNEQFF. The CDR3 coding sequence is TGTGTCAGCTTAAGGGAGCGGCAATCCTACAATGAGCAGTTCTTC.

A note on this clonotype: The missing conserved phenylalanine or tryptophan at the end of this CDR3 makes a read error likely. This chain connects TRBV6-1 to TRBJ2-7; 7 nucleotides match TRBD2. CDR1 MNHNS and CDR2 SASEGT come from the germline V gene. The CDR3 runs 16 residues. The CDR3 loop reads CASSEEGLTGGYGQYI. CDR3 in DNA: TGTGCCAGCAGTGAAGAGGGACTAACGGGAGGCTACGGGCAGTACATC.

The chain combines TRBV5-4 with TRBJ2-3; TRBD1 is a possible D gene (5 bases). Germline CDR1 SGHNT, CDR2 YYREEE (reference sequence). This CDR3 has 13 residues. Trimming pared 7 bases from V and 4 bases from J, leaving 13 bases between. The CDR3 sequence is CASGSLQADTQYF. The CDR3 coding sequence is TGTGCCAGCGGCTCCCTACAGGCAGATACGCAGTATTTT.

This chain joins TRBV6-2 or TRBV6-3 and TRBJ2-1; TRBD1 matches 7 bases. Germline-derived CDR1 and CDR2 are MNHEY and SVGEGT. The V segment lost 8 bases and the J segment 7 bases; nucleotides outside the gene matches: 17. This CDR3 has 16 amino acids. As DNA, the CDR3 is TGTGCCAGCGACGGACAGGTCCTTAGCTCATATAATGAGCAGTTCTTC. The encoded protein is CASDGQVLSSYNEQFF.

The chain combines TRBV29-1 with TRBJ2-2; D perhaps matches TRBD2 (6 bases). The CDR3 loop spans 15 amino acids. Trimming took 8 bases from V and 1 from J, leaving 17 bases between them. CDR1 is SQVTM and CDR2 is ANQGSEA in the germline V gene. CDR3 sequence (DNA): TGCAGCATTGGGACTGGCGCAGTGAACACCGGGGAGCTGTTTTTT. It is translated as CSIGTGAVNTGELFF.

To note about this clonotype: Since no conserved phenylalanine or tryptophan closes the CDR3, a read error is the likely cause. No DNA is shown, since the ends of the CDR3 on it are uncertain; the CDR3 is the one TCRdb lists. The chain joins TRBV4-2 to TRBJ2-3; the listed D gene, TRBD2, was not tested against the DNA. The CDR3 extends over 13 residues, inclusive of both ends. From germline, CDR1 is LGHNA and CDR2 YNFKEQ. The chain's CDR3 is CARSQDQDSREYY.

For this clonotype: The junction and the germline gene differ at one end; a read error may be behind it. The chain couples TRBV6-1 to TRBJ1-5; a possible D gene is TRBD1 (5 bases). Per the germline V gene, CDR1 is MNHNS and CDR2 is SASEGT. The CDR3 totals 15 residues. The CDR3 nucleotides are TGTGCGAGCAATCGGGACCCCAATAGCAATCAGCCCCAGCTTTTT. It yields the protein CASNRDPNSNQPQLF.

Comment on this clonotype: One junction end does not reproduce the germline sequence, and a read error may be involved. J is TRBJ2-7 and V is TRBV11-1, with D hard to call. Germline V lookup: CDR1 SGHAT, CDR2 FQDESV (reference sequence). The length of the CDR3 is 13 residues. In DNA, the CDR3 is TGTGCCAGCAGGGGGAAGAGATCCTACGAGAAGTATTTC. Translating gives CASRGKRSYEKYF.

Concerning this clonotype itself: The junction does not match germline at one end; this may be a read error. The chain joins TRBV6-1 to TRBJ2-1; TRBD1 agrees at 9 bases. CDR3 size: 15 residues. Germline lookup yields CDR1 MNHNS and CDR2 SASEGT. The CDR3: CACSETGGMYNEQFF. The DNA for the CDR3 is TGTGCCTGCAGTGAGACAGGGGGTATGTACAATGAGCAATTCTTC.

This sequence joins TRBV6-2 or TRBV6-3 and TRBJ2-2; a possible D gene is TRBD1 (6 bases). Per germline, CDR1 MNHEY and CDR2 SVGEGT. The CDR3 has 16 residues. V lost 3 bases and J lost 3, with 14 bases in between. The CDR3 DNA reads as TGTGCCAGCAGTTATGATCAGGGGCTACACACCGGGGAGCTGTTTTTT. This gives the protein CASSYDQGLHTGELFF.

A remark on this clonotype: Compared with germline, one end of the junction differs, possibly owing to a read error. The chain is built from TRBV29-1 and TRBJ2-2, with 10 bases identical to TRBD2. The germline CDR1 and CDR2 sequences are SQVTM and ANQGSEA. The length of the CDR3 is 15 residues. CDR3 region: CSIGTSAANTGELLF. The CDR3 DNA reads TGCAGCATAGGGACTAGCGCGGCGAACACCGGGGAGCTGCTTTTT.

This clonotype was seen repeatedly, ten times or more. The J gene is TRBJ1-6, the V gene TRBV12-3 or TRBV12-4, with D possibly TRBD1 on 5 matching bases. CDR3 length: 14 amino acids. The V end was cut by 7 bases, the J end by 11 bases, with 18 bases between. Here the CDR3 reads CASILSGAGTPLHF. The CDR3 nucleotides read TGTGCCAGCATTCTAAGCGGGGCTGGGACACCCCTCCACTTT.